This TCR beta chain is drawn from a study of blood T cell repertoires in COVID-19. Study as a whole: COVID-19 samples, acute and convalescent, were from the United States, Italy and Spain.

TCRdb keeps only in-frame clones here, not all; method: immunoSEQ multiplex PCR. This table has approximately 200,000 clones, roughly four fifths appearing once. Trimming removed 2 bases from V and 10 bases from J; junction bases left unmatched: 5. Per the germline V gene, CDR1 is KGHSH and CDR2 is LQKENI. The CDR3 is made up of 14 amino acids. The chain links TRBV18 to TRBJ1-5; 10 bases are shared with TRBD1. The source of this sequence is a human donor with acute or convalescent COVID-19. The donor label of this sample is uncertain. The source material was peripheral blood. The CDR3 region has the DNA TGTGCCAGCTCACCATCCGGGACAGGGGTACCCCAGCATTTT. Encoded protein: CASSPSGTGVPQHF.